One and the same sample provided the 13 T cell receptor beta chains below, sequenced in a study of T cells in Graves' hyperthyroidism and ophthalmopathy (dated by TCRdb to 2018 to 2020). Receptor libraries were prepared by multiplex PCR. The instrument given in TCRdb is Illumina HiSeq 2000. Amplification of TCR beta CDR3 regions was carried out from RNA transcripts. The first round of RT-PCR for the TCR CDR3 was performed with the HTBI primer set and the Qiagen OneStep RT-PCR kit. Using fastp at Q25 and MiXCR, TCRdb reprocessed the public reads and kept productive beta chains. Rows matching on CDR3 protein sequence are summarized as one entry with the most common DNA and genes. Here the sample has approximately 870,000 distinct CDR3 sequences; 38% occur a single time. Clones ranked in the top ten supply 7.5% to 9.5% of the sample. The sequenced sample consisted of blood. The receptors were sampled from a man between 18 and 29 years old with Graves' hyperthyroidism.

This chain connects TRBV12-3 or TRBV12-4 to TRBJ2-7, with D possibly being TRBD2 (5 bases). This CDR3 is 14 amino acids long. V lost 2 bases and J 3 bases, leaving 11 bases between the germline ends. CDR3 sequence: CASSLKGVGYEQYF. CDR3 DNA: TGTGCCAGCAGTTTAAAGGGAGTCGGCTACGAGCAGTACTTC.

There are many counts of this clonotype. CDR3: CASRVQGEETQYF. CDR3 DNA sequence: TGTGCCAGCAGGGTACAGGGGGAAGAGACCCAGTACTTC. This chain links TRBV12-3 or TRBV12-4 with TRBJ2-5, with TRBD1 matching over 8 bases. The CDR3 runs 13 residues. Trimming removed 6 bases from V and 3 bases from J; junction bases left unmatched: 3.

This clonotype was counted many times. The chain carries TRBV29-1 and TRBJ2-6, with 7 bases that match TRBD1. Germline CDR1 SQVTM, CDR2 ANQGSEA. The CDR3 sequence is 14 residues long. V lost 7 bases and J lost 2; bases outside the gene matches: 5. CDR3 residues: CSANTGAGANVLTF. The CDR3 DNA reads as TGCAGCGCCAACACAGGGGCTGGGGCCAACGTCCTGACTTTC.

The chain recombines TRBV7-8 with TRBJ2-5, with D perhaps matching TRBD2 (7 bases). The CDR3 runs 16 residues. V lost 5 bases, J lost 1 base, and 17 bases lay in between. Germline lookup yields CDR1 SGHVS and CDR2 FQNEAQ. DNA for the CDR3: TGTGCCAGCAGCCCCATAGGGGGGGCAACCCAAGAGACCCAGTACTTC. The encoded protein is CASSPIGGATQETQYF.

The rearrangement joins TRBV10-3 to TRBJ1-6; D may be TRBD1 (6 bases). Between the trimmed V and J ends, which lost 5 bases and 7 bases, there was a span of 9 bases. Germline assignment: CDR1 ENHRY and CDR2 SYGVKD. CDR3 length equals 13 residues. CDR3 coding DNA: TGTGCCATCAGTAAGGGGGACAATTCACCCCTCCACTTT. Translation: CAISKGDNSPLHF.

A note on this clonotype: Relative to the germline gene, one junction end is altered; a read error may explain this. The chain is built from TRBV20-1 and TRBJ1-1; unclear D gene. Per germline, CDR1 DFQATT and CDR2 SNEGSKA (reference sequence). The CDR3 loop spans 11 amino acids. The CDR3 loop is CSAGDDMRTDF. CDR3 DNA sequence: TGCAGTGCTGGGGATGACATGAGGACGGACTTT.

Remarks on this clonotype: A read error is possible here, since a much larger clone lies one base away. The chain couples TRBV11-2 to TRBJ2-7, with TRBD1 matching 7 bases. From germline, CDR1 is SGHAT and CDR2 FQNNGV. The CDR3 has 13 residues. The CDR3 sequence is CASSPWDSYGQYF. Written as DNA, the CDR3 is TGTGCCAGCAGCCCGTGGGACAGCTACGGGCAGTACTTC. Together with reference TRBV11-2 and TRBJ2-7, the CDR3 gives the full variable domain: EAGVAQSPRYKIIEKRQSVAFWCNPISGHATLYWYQQILGQGPKLLIQFQNNGVVDDSQLPKDRFSAERLKGVDSTLKIQPAKLEDSAVYLCASSPWDSYGQYFGPGTRLTVT.

The CDR3 protein is CAISPGQGAGYTF. The CDR3 DNA sequence: TGTGCCATCAGTCCGGGACAGGGGGCTGGCTACACCTTC. The rearrangement uses TRBV10-3 and TRBJ1-2; 12 bases fit TRBD1. The CDR3 runs 13 residues. Trimming removed 5 bases from V and 7 bases from J; junction bases left unmatched: 2. Germline lookup yields CDR1 ENHRY and CDR2 SYGVKD.

This clonotype was detected many times. The chain recombines TRBV2 with TRBJ2-2; D unclear. There are 15 residues in the CDR3. CDR1 and CDR2 from the germline V gene are SNHLY and FYNNEI. V lost 3 bases and J 0 bases, leaving 8 bases between the germline ends. The CDR3 nucleotides read TGTGCCAGCAGTGAGGGAACAACGAACACCGGGGAGCTGTTTTTT. Encoded protein: CASSEGTTNTGELFF.

This chain joins TRBV7-9 and TRBJ1-1, with unresolved D. V lost 0 bases and J lost 1, with 15 bases in between. There are 17 residues in the CDR3. Germline CDR1 reads SEHNR; CDR2 reads FQNEAQ (reference sequence). The CDR3: CASSLAVEGSKNTEAFF. CDR3 DNA: TGTGCCAGCAGCTTAGCCGTAGAGGGATCCAAGAACACTGAAGCTTTCTTT. The full variable domain, rest sourced from reference TRBV7-9 and TRBJ1-1, is DTGVSQNPRHKITKRGQNVTFRCDPISEHNRLYWYRQTLGQGPEFLTYFQNEAQLEKSRLLSDRFSAERPKGSFSTLEIQRTEQGDSAMYLCASSLAVEGSKNTEAFFGQGTRLTVV.

This clonotype appeared many times. The chain recombines TRBV7-9 with TRBJ1-1; 11 bases match TRBD1. Per germline, CDR1 SEHNR and CDR2 FQNEAQ (reference sequence). Losses at the gene ends were 4 bases for V and 3 bases for J; bases not matched to a gene: 4. This CDR3 has 15 amino acids. The CDR3 sequence is CASSSGQGGDTEAFF. The DNA of the CDR3 is TGTGCCAGCAGCTCGGGACAGGGGGGTGACACTGAAGCTTTCTTT.

The chain is built from TRBV7-2 and TRBJ2-7, with 9 bases that match TRBD1. The CDR3 sequence is 17 residues long. Germline CDR1 and CDR2: SGHTA and FQGNSA. V lost 6 bases to trimming and J lost 5 bases; unmatched junction nucleotides: 17. DNA for the CDR3: TGTGCCAGCAGTAAAGGGGCCCCCGGGACAGGGCAGCACGAGCAGTACTTC. It codes for CASSKGAPGTGQHEQYF.

This clonotype appeared many times. The chain combines TRBV24-1 with TRBJ2-2; weak D call: TRBD1 (5 bases). The germline V and J ends were trimmed by 4 bases and 4 bases, with 9 bases remaining between them. The V gene's germline CDR1 is KGHDR and CDR2 SFDVKD. The CDR3 covers 14 residues. The CDR3 is CATSEAGFTGELFF. The CDR3 region has the DNA TGTGCCACCAGTGAAGCAGGGTTCACCGGGGAGCTGTTTTTT.